Shown below are 18 T cell receptor beta chains from a single sample sequenced in a study of blood T cell repertoires in COVID-19. Clones were sequenced by immunoSEQ multiplex PCR, and TCRdb holds only the in-frame ones, with some missing. The sample yields 35,000 to 40,000 clones, about four fifths seen once. Sample: peripheral blood. These receptors were collected from a man at least 80 years old with active or convalescent COVID-19.

The chain uses TRBV24-1 and TRBJ2-7; D unclear. Germline CDR1 KGHDR, CDR2 SFDVKD. Trimming stripped 4 bases from V and 4 bases from J, with 4 bases between. The CDR3 extends over 11 amino acids. The CDR3 bases are TGTGCCACCAGTGACGGGTACGAGCAGTACTTC. Residues: CATSDGYEQYF.

J is TRBJ2-1 and V is TRBV7-2; TRBD2 agrees at 12 bases. The CDR3 spans 15 residues. V shed 5 bases, J shed 8 bases, and the junction held 7 bases outside the gene matches. Germline-derived CDR1 and CDR2 are SGHTA and FQGNSA. In DNA, the CDR3 is TGTGCCAGCAGCGTGACTAGCGGGAGATTCGATGAGCAGTTCTTC. Encoded protein: CASSVTSGRFDEQFF.

CDR3 DNA sequence: TGTGCCACTTTTTTCCCCCAGGGCAATCAGCCCCAGCATTTT. As protein: CATFFPQGNQPQHF. The J gene is TRBJ1-5, the V gene TRBV21-1; TRBD1 is the table's D call, not checked against the DNA. TRBV21-1 is marked as a pseudogene. The CDR3 runs to 14 residues.

The chain is built from TRBV5-6 and TRBJ1-2, with a tentative D call TRBD1 (6 bases). Trimming took 3 bases from V and 4 from J, leaving 16 bases between them. The CDR3 totals 15 residues. Per germline, CDR1 SGHDT and CDR2 YYEEEE. The CDR3 DNA reads TGTGCCAGCAGCTCTACAGGGATTTCGGGCTATGGCTACACCTTC. This gives the protein CASSSTGISGYGYTF.

The genes are TRBV5-6 and TRBJ2-1; 12 bases align to TRBD1. The CDR3 is 15 amino acids. Germline assignment: CDR1 SGHDT and CDR2 YYEEEE. V lost 4 bases to trimming and J lost 4 bases; unmatched junction nucleotides: 3. The CDR3 nucleotides read TGTGCCAGCAGCGGGGGACAGGGGGCTTACAATGAGCAGTTCTTC. Protein: CASSGGQGAYNEQFF.

The chain combines TRBV3-1 (or the pseudogene TRBV3-2) with TRBJ1-4; no definite D call. The V end lost 0 bases, the J end lost 6 bases, and 5 bases lay between the germline ends. The CDR3 contains 13 residues. Germline V gene data show CDR1 as LGHDT and CDR2 as YNNKEL (reference sequence). The CDR3 DNA reads as TGTGCCAGCAGCCAAGACGACTATGAAAAACTGTTTTTT. Translated: CASSQDDYEKLFF.

This clone has a handful of counts. V usage is TRBV28 and J usage is TRBJ1-1; no firm D call. Germline loops: CDR1 MDHEN, CDR2 SYDVKM. V dropped 3 bases and J dropped 7 bases, with 9 bases sitting between them. CDR3 length: 12 residues. As DNA, the CDR3 is TGTGCCAGCAGTTTTAACACCTTTGAAGCTTTCTTT. Translation gives CASSFNTFEAFF.

V usage is TRBV28 and J usage is TRBJ2-1; tentatively, D is TRBD2 (6 bases). Trimming left V 2 bases short and J 6 bases short, with 11 bases between. Germline V gene data show CDR1 as MDHEN and CDR2 as SYDVKM. This CDR3 comprises 14 residues. CDR3 amino acids: CASSLRDWTNEQFF. As DNA, the CDR3 is TGTGCCAGCAGTTTAAGGGACTGGACCAATGAGCAGTTCTTC.

The chain couples TRBV15 to TRBJ2-3; D possibly corresponds to TRBD2 (5 bases). V shed 0 bases and J shed 5 bases, with 6 bases lying between them. Germline-derived CDR1 and CDR2 are LNHNV and YYDKDF (reference sequence). CDR3 length: 13 residues. CDR3 amino acids: CATSRDREDTQYF. The CDR3, as DNA: TGTGCCACCAGCAGAGATCGGGAAGATACGCAGTATTTT.

In regard to this clone: At one boundary the junction diverges from the germline segment, which might be a read error. Written as DNA, the CDR3 is TGTGCTAGCAGCCCAGCCGGGACTAGCGGGTACGAGCAGTACTTC. Translation gives CASSPAGTSGYEQYF. The chain is built from TRBV7-6 and TRBJ2-7; TRBD2 matches at 12 bases. This CDR3 comprises 15 residues. Germline V gene data show CDR1 as SGHVS and CDR2 as FNYEAQ. Together with reference TRBV7-6 and TRBJ2-7, the CDR3 gives the full variable domain: GAGVSQSPRYKVTKRGQDVALRCDPISGHVSLYWYRQALGQGPEFLTYFNYEAQQDKSGLPNDRFSAERPEGSISTLTIQRTEQRDSAMYRCASSPAGTSGYEQYFGPGTRLTVT.

The chain joins TRBV7-2 to TRBJ1-6; no definite D call. In germline, CDR1 is SGHTA, CDR2 FQGNSA. Trimming removed 3 bases at V and 7 bases at J, with 4 bases between. The CDR3 totals 12 residues. The CDR3 sequence is CASSFSNSPLHF. The CDR3 coding sequence is TGTGCCAGCAGCTTTTCGAATTCACCCCTCCACTTT.

The chain links TRBV27 to TRBJ2-6; D might be TRBD1 (5 bases). CDR3 length equals 15 residues. Trimming removed 8 bases at V and 0 bases at J, with 11 bases between. The germline V gene has CDR1 MNHEY and CDR2 SMNVEV (reference sequence). The CDR3 nucleotides are TGTGCCAGCGGGTCAGGGTTCTCTGGGGCCAACGTCCTGACTTTC. This gives the protein CASGSGFSGANVLTF.

J is TRBJ2-7 and V is TRBV4-1; perhaps TRBD2 as D (5 bases). CDR3 size: 11 residues. Per the germline V gene, CDR1 is MGHRA and CDR2 is YSYEKL. The V gene lost 4 bases and the J gene lost 12 bases, with 13 bases spanning the gap. The CDR3 coding sequence is TGCGCCAGCAGCCCTGGGGAGAGACTGTACTTC. Translated: CASSPGERLYF.

This clone was counted a few times. The chain links TRBV6-6 to TRBJ1-5; maybe TRBD1 (5 bases). Trimming removed 6 bases at V and 6 bases at J, with 9 bases between. The CDR3 extends over 12 amino acids. Looked up from germline, CDR1 is MNHNY and CDR2 is SVGAGI (reference sequence). CDR3 nucleotide sequence: TGTGCCAGCAGCCAGGGAGGTCAGCCCCAGCATTTT. Its protein product is CASSQGGQPQHF.

V usage is TRBV24-1 and J usage is TRBJ2-3; 8 nucleotides match TRBD1. J gave up 1 base and V 2 bases, and 1 base lay outside the gene matches. Germline CDR1 and CDR2: KGHDR and SFDVKD. The CDR3 length is 15 residues. The CDR3 nucleotides are TGTGCCACCAGTGATTGGACAGGGCGCACAGATACGCAGTATTTT. Translating gives CATSDWTGRTDTQYF.

This clone was seen once. V usage is TRBV25-1 and J usage is TRBJ1-6; TRBD1 matches at 7 bases. Germline CDR1 reads MGHDK; CDR2 reads SYGVNS. V trimming: 3 bases; J trimming: 3 bases; junction bases outside the gene matches: 8. This CDR3 has 17 residues. The CDR3 nucleotides are TGTGCCAGCAGTGAGAGACAGGGTTTCGGCTATAATTCACCCCTCCACTTT. Translated, it gives CASSERQGFGYNSPLHF.

The chain links TRBV14 to TRBJ2-7, with 7 positions matching TRBD1. V lost 1 base to trimming and J lost 3 bases; unmatched junction nucleotides: 3. Germline V lookup: CDR1 SGHDN, CDR2 FVKESK. CDR3 size: 14 residues. Written as DNA, the CDR3 is TGTGCCAGCAGCCAAGTAAACAGGGGCTACGAGCAGTACTTC. Translation: CASSQVNRGYEQYF.

V usage is TRBV7-6 and J usage is TRBJ2-1; D remains ambiguous. V was pared by 8 bases and J by 0 bases, with 5 bases between. The CDR3 has 12 amino acids. Germline CDR1 is SGHVS and CDR2 is FNYEAQ. DNA of the CDR3: TGTGCCAGCGCCAGCTCCTACAATGAGCAGTTCTTC. Translated, it gives CASASSYNEQFF.